These 20 T cell receptor beta chains originate from one sample sequenced in a study of radiation and T cells in renal cell carcinoma. Method: immunoSEQ multiplex PCR; TCRdb's copy keeps in-frame clones and lacks some. Counted here are 60,000 or so clones, about 80% occurring once; the ten biggest clones make up 6.5% to 7.5%. Sample time point: blood 4 weeks post-SBRT, at nephrectomy. Treatment reported: 15 Gy SBRT to primary tumor, nephrectomy 4 weeks later. The specimen was blood, collected from a patient whose treatment included radiotherapy and nephrectomy. These receptors were collected from a man in his 60s with renal cell carcinoma.

The gene calls are TRBV11-3 and TRBJ1-3; D remains unclear. The V gene lost 0 bases and the J gene lost 0 bases, with 6 bases spanning the gap. The CDR3 is made up of 15 amino acids. Germline V CDR1 and CDR2: SGHNT, YENEEA. CDR3 nucleotides: TGTGCCAGCAGCTTAGACAGCGTCTCTGGAAACACCATATATTTT. The encoded protein is CASSLDSVSGNTIYF.

On this clone itself: Other nucleotide sequences in the sample specify the same CDR3. The chain joins TRBV5-4 to TRBJ2-2, with 7 nucleotides matching TRBD1. V dropped 4 bases and J dropped 2; count of bases not matched to a gene: 8. Germline V lookup: CDR1 SGHNT, CDR2 YYREEE (reference sequence). The CDR3 is made up of 16 amino acids. The CDR3 DNA reads as TGTGCCAGCAGCCCAGTAGGACAGGCCAACACCGGGGAGCTGTTTTTT. The encoded protein is CASSPVGQANTGELFF. Full variable domain (rest looked up from reference TRBV5-4 and TRBJ2-2): ETGVTQSPTHLIKTRGQQVTLRCSSQSGHNTVSWYQQALGQGPQFIFQYYREEENGRGNFPPRFSGLQFPNYSSELNVNALELDDSALYLCASSPVGQANTGELFFGEGSRLTVL.

The chain is built from TRBV5-1 and TRBJ1-1, with unresolved D. The CDR3 contains 14 residues. V lost 0 bases and J lost 0, with 6 bases in between. In germline, CDR1 is SGHRS, CDR2 YFSETQ. The chain's CDR3 is CASSLGGLNTEAFF. The CDR3 nucleotides read TGCGCCAGCAGCTTGGGGGGATTGAACACTGAAGCTTTCTTT.

The chain employs TRBV30 and TRBJ1-6; 7 bases map to TRBD1. With 2 bases clipped from V and 5 bases from J, the junction kept 21 bases outside the gene matches. Germline V CDR1 and CDR2: GTSNPN, SVGIG (reference sequence). This CDR3 spans 20 amino acids. CDR3 bases: TGTGCCTGGAGTACCGCCCCACAGGGGCCCGGATTCAGGAATAATTCACCCCTCCACTTT. Its protein is CAWSTAPQGPGFRNNSPLHF.

This clone was recorded at least ten times. The chain is built from TRBV6-6 and TRBJ1-2; D is possibly TRBD1 (6 bases). V shed 10 bases and J shed 3 bases, with 12 bases lying between them. Looked up from germline, CDR1 is MNHNY and CDR2 is SVGAGI (reference sequence). This CDR3 is 12 amino acids long. The CDR3 protein is CATTGRDYGYTF. As DNA, the CDR3 is TGTGCCACGACAGGTCGGGACTATGGCTACACCTTC.

The chain recombines TRBV10-2 with TRBJ2-1; tentative D call: TRBD1 (5 bases). Per germline, CDR1 WSHSY and CDR2 SAAADI. V shed 2 bases and J shed 7 bases, with 9 bases lying between them. The CDR3 totals 13 residues. CDR3 DNA sequence: TGCGCCAGCAGTGAGATTCAGGGAAATGAGCAGTTCTTC. It yields the protein CASSEIQGNEQFF.

The chain uses TRBV7-2 and TRBJ2-7; perhaps TRBD1 as D (6 bases). CDR3 size: 12 residues. With 6 bases removed from V and 3 bases from J, the gap between germline ends came to 9 bases. The germline V gene has CDR1 SGHTA and CDR2 FQGNSA. This chain's CDR3 is CASSLQGYEQYF. In DNA form, the CDR3 reads TGTGCCAGCAGTTTACAGGGCTACGAGCAGTACTTC.

The rearrangement links TRBV29-1 to TRBJ2-5; TRBD1 matches 10 bases. The length of the CDR3 is 15 residues. The V segment lost 2 bases and the J segment 4 bases; nucleotides outside the gene matches: 7. Germline CDR1 is SQVTM and CDR2 is ANQGSEA. CDR3 protein: CSVEPLDRGRETQYF. CDR3 DNA sequence: TGCAGCGTTGAACCATTAGACAGGGGGCGAGAGACCCAGTACTTC. Full variable domain (rest looked up from reference TRBV29-1 and TRBJ2-5): SAVISQKPSRDICQRGTSLTIQCQVDSQVTMMFWYRQQPGQSLTLIATANQGSEATYESGFVIDKFPISRPNLTFSTLTVSNMSPEDSSIYLCSVEPLDRGRETQYFGPGTRLLVL.

The V call is TRBV10-1, the J call TRBJ2-7; D is tentatively TRBD1 or TRBD2 (6 bases each). Per the germline V gene, CDR1 is WNHNN and CDR2 is SYGVQD (reference sequence). The CDR3 runs to 12 residues. The V end was cut by 8 bases, the J end by 5 bases, with 13 bases between. CDR3 coding DNA: TGCGCCAGCGTCACAGGGAGGCACGAGCAGTACGTC. The encoded protein is CASVTGRHEQYV.

This clone showed up just a few times. A read error may account for a junction end that differs from germline. This CDR3 is CASREGQGSNSPLHF. For the CDR3, the DNA is TGTGCCAGCAGAGAAGGACAGGGATCTAATTCACCCCTCCACTTT. The chain carries TRBV2 and TRBJ1-6; 8 bases line up with TRBD1. The CDR3 sequence is 15 residues long. CDR1 is SNHLY and CDR2 is FYNNEI in the germline V gene.

This clone occurred a few times. This chain joins TRBV6-6 and TRBJ1-3, with D uncertain. Germline CDR1 and CDR2: MNHNY and SVGAGI (reference sequence). This CDR3 region has 14 residues. The ends were cut back, 6 bases at V and 2 bases at J, with 11 bases in the middle. The CDR3 DNA is TGTGCCAGCAGCCTAGACGGAGCTGGAAACACCATATATTTT. Translation gives CASSLDGAGNTIYF.

This chain connects TRBV19 to TRBJ2-7; D gene ambiguous. The CDR3 runs 11 residues. The V and J ends lost 9 bases and 6 bases respectively, with 12 bases between them. CDR1 and CDR2 from the germline V gene are LNHDA and SQIVND (reference sequence). The CDR3 protein is CASNSAGEQYF. The CDR3 DNA is TGTGCCAGCAACTCGGCCGGCGAGCAGTACTTC.

The chain is built from TRBV5-1 and TRBJ1-1; unclear D gene. The length of the CDR3 is 15 residues. Germline-derived CDR1 and CDR2 are SGHRS and YFSETQ. Trimming stripped 0 bases from V and 5 bases from J, with 14 bases between. CDR3 DNA: TGCGCCAGCAGCTTGGCCGGGATCGCCGGGACTGAAGCTTTCTTT. Amino acid sequence: CASSLAGIAGTEAFF.

This clone was counted between two and nine times. This chain connects TRBV11-3 to TRBJ1-1, with TRBD1 identical over 8 bases. CDR1 and CDR2 from the germline V gene are SGHNT and YENEEA. With 5 bases clipped from V and 0 bases from J, the junction kept 5 bases outside the gene matches. The CDR3 totals 15 residues. The CDR3 DNA reads TGTGCCAGCAGCCATCAGGGGGCTATGAACACTGAAGCTTTCTTT. Amino acid sequence: CASSHQGAMNTEAFF.

This sequence joins TRBV30 and TRBJ2-5; 9 bases match TRBD2. Trimming at V came to 3 bases and at J to 2 bases, leaving 1 base not matched to a gene. CDR3 length: 13 amino acids. CDR1 GTSNPN and CDR2 SVGIG come from the germline V gene (reference sequence). The CDR3 sequence: CAWRLAGQETQYF. The CDR3 DNA follows: TGTGCCTGGAGGCTAGCGGGACAAGAGACCCAGTACTTC.

J is TRBJ2-3 and V is TRBV18; D ambiguous. CDR3 size: 13 residues. Germline V lookup: CDR1 KGHSH, CDR2 LQKENI. Trimming took off 2 bases at V and 2 bases at J, with 5 bases between the two ends. The DNA of the CDR3 is TGTGCCAGCTCACCAAACCCCACAGATACGCAGTATTTT. It is translated as CASSPNPTDTQYF.

The chain has TRBV6-6 and TRBJ1-1; 7 bases agree with TRBD1. Trimming cost V 5 bases and J 1 base; bases outside gene matches: 10. The germline gives CDR1 MNHNY, CDR2 SVGAGI (reference sequence). This CDR3 contains 16 residues. The CDR3 here is CASSQRQGRSNTEAFF. Here the CDR3 DNA reads TGTGCCAGCAGTCAGAGACAGGGCCGCTCGAACACTGAAGCTTTCTTT.

In DNA form, the CDR3 reads TGCGCCAGCAGCTCCCCCCGAGGGACTGGCGGAAACACCATATATTTT. This sequence encodes CASSSPRGTGGNTIYF. The chain is built from TRBV5-1 and TRBJ1-3; D is perhaps TRBD1 (5 bases). CDR1 SGHRS and CDR2 YFSETQ come from the germline V gene. Trimming took off 3 bases at V and 4 bases at J, with 17 bases between the two ends. This CDR3 has 16 residues.

This chain joins TRBV5-6 and TRBJ2-1; 8 bases align to TRBD2. The CDR3 loop spans 15 amino acids. Germline trimming cut 2 bases from V and 7 bases from J; bases unmatched to any gene: 8. Germline CDR1 is SGHDT and CDR2 is YYEEEE. The CDR3 sequence is CASSLRVAGTNEQFF. The CDR3 DNA is TGTGCCAGCAGCTTAAGAGTAGCGGGGACGAATGAGCAGTTCTTC.

There are a few counts of this clone. The chain employs TRBV6-5 and TRBJ2-1, with TRBD2 identical over 7 bases. CDR3 length: 13 residues. Germline lookup yields CDR1 MNHEY and CDR2 SVGAGI. V trimming: 11 bases; J trimming: 9 bases; junction bases outside the gene matches: 13. The CDR3 DNA reads TGTGCCGTCCGGAGGGGAGGGCCAGGTGAGCAGTTCTTC. It codes for CAVRRGGPGEQFF.